Below, 6 T cell receptor beta chains from the same sample are listed, as sequenced in a study of T-cell reconstitution after alpha-beta-depleted transplantation in children. Unique molecular identifiers were built into the TCRbeta library. Via MiXCR, TCRdb re-called the PCR reads, giving one row per CDR3 protein. The sample records 500,000 to 750,000 distinct CDR3 sequences, 10% to 15% being singletons. This sample comprised PBMCs, mostly from graft donor cells, obtained 360 days after TCRalphabeta/CD19-depleted stem cell transplant. These receptors all come from a male patient younger than 18 who had a stem cell transplant for acute myeloid leukemia, so the T cells may come from the graft donor.

The chain uses TRBV6-1 and TRBJ1-1; a weak D match, TRBD1 (5 bases). With 4 bases removed from V and 5 bases from J, the gap between germline ends came to 17 bases. Per germline, CDR1 MNHNS and CDR2 SASEGT. The CDR3 consists of 15 residues. CDR3 sequence (DNA): TGTGCCAGCAGTGTAATTCGGACACCTAGGACTGAAGCTTTCTTT. Translation gives CASSVIRTPRTEAFF.

This clonotype was seen a handful of times. This rearrangement joins TRBV5-1 to TRBJ2-1; 7 nucleotides line up with TRBD2. CDR3 length: 17 amino acids. Germline assignment: CDR1 SGHRS and CDR2 YFSETQ. The ends lost 2 bases at V and 0 bases at J; junction bases unmatched: 8. This chain's CDR3 is CASSFFHSGSSYNEQFF. CDR3 DNA sequence: TGCGCCAGCAGCTTTTTTCATAGCGGGTCCTCCTACAATGAGCAGTTCTTC.

This clonotype was counted ten times or more. The chain uses TRBV29-1 and TRBJ2-7, with a possible D match to TRBD1 (5 bases). Germline V lookup: CDR1 SQVTM, CDR2 ANQGSEA. Trimming removed 1 base from V and 3 bases from J, with 13 bases in between. This CDR3 has 14 residues. This CDR3 is CSVEGAGFGYEQYF. The DNA of the CDR3 is TGCAGCGTTGAAGGAGCAGGGTTTGGCTACGAGCAGTACTTC.

The V and J genes are TRBV14 and TRBJ2-5, with D possibly being TRBD1 or TRBD2 (5 bases each). Trimming removed 4 bases from V and 0 bases from J, with 15 bases in between. From germline, CDR1 is SGHDN and CDR2 FVKESK. This CDR3 comprises 16 residues. CDR3 coding DNA: TGTGCCAGCAGCCTCTGGGACGGGCTAGACCAAGAGACCCAGTACTTC. As protein: CASSLWDGLDQETQYF.

The rearrangement joins TRBV4-2 to TRBJ2-1; 10 nucleotides match TRBD2. V shed 0 bases and J 4 bases; nucleotides not matched to a gene: 12. Germline CDR1 reads LGHNA; CDR2 reads YNFKEQ. The CDR3 contains 19 residues. CDR3 sequence (DNA): TGTGCCAGCAGCCAAGAGGGGGCCTCTAGCGGGAGAGGATACAATGAGCAGTTCTTC. Translation gives CASSQEGASSGRGYNEQFF.

This clonotype came up many times. The rearrangement uses TRBV7-6 and TRBJ2-6, with D uncertain. Germline CDR1 and CDR2: SGHVS and FNYEAQ. Trimming removed 1 base from V and 0 bases from J, with 4 bases in between. The CDR3 is 15 amino acids. The CDR3 DNA sequence: TGTGCCAGCAGCTTAGGGGTCTCTGGGGCCAACGTCCTGACTTTC. Its protein product is CASSLGVSGANVLTF.